Each of the 27 T cell receptor beta chains below was sequenced from the same sample in a study of T cell changes during pregnancy in multiple sclerosis (dated by TCRdb to between 2018 and 2020). The library was generated by the immunoSEQ multiplex PCR assay. TCRdb obtained this table from immuneACCESS and retained in-frame rearrangements with V and J assigned. These tables miss some clones; where compared with another copy, unresolved V genes account for less than half of the shortfall, and the remainder is unexplained. This sample comprises around 61,000 clones, 90% of them detected only once. The ten largest account for roughly 0.82% of the sample. Sample: peripheral blood, taken in the first trimester of pregnancy. These receptors all come from a female donor in good health, enrolled as a control in a pregnancy study.

The genes are TRBV11-3 and TRBJ2-7; 8 bases are shared with TRBD1. V gave up 6 bases and J gave up 3 bases; unmatched junction bases: 4. CDR3 length: 13 residues. The germline V gene has CDR1 SGHNT and CDR2 YENEEA. CDR3 region: CASRSGTGYEQYF. In DNA form, the CDR3 reads TGTGCCAGCAGGTCCGGGACAGGCTACGAGCAGTACTTC.

The chain joins TRBV7-6 to TRBJ2-3, with D possibly TRBD1 on 6 matching bases. CDR3 length: 14 amino acids. Trimming pared 5 bases from V and 3 bases from J, leaving 12 bases between. Germline CDR1 is SGHVS and CDR2 is FNYEAQ. The CDR3 here is CASSRSTGTDTQYF. CDR3 nucleotides: TGTGCCAGCAGCAGAAGTACAGGGACAGATACGCAGTATTTT.

V is TRBV7-8 and J is TRBJ1-1; D unclear. This CDR3 is 13 amino acids long. With 2 bases removed from V and 1 base from J, the gap between germline ends came to 5 bases. CDR1 and CDR2 from the germline V gene are SGHVS and FQNEAQ. CDR3 protein: CASSLYRNTEAFF. As DNA, the CDR3 is TGTGCCAGCAGCTTATACAGGAACACTGAAGCTTTCTTT.

The DNA for the CDR3 is TGCGCCAGCAGCCAAGAGTCGGGACAGGGTTTCTACGAGCAGTACTTC. This sequence encodes CASSQESGQGFYEQYF. V usage is TRBV4-3 and J usage is TRBJ2-7, with 9 nucleotides matching TRBD1. V was clipped by 0 bases and J by 3 bases; unmatched bases: 6. The germline gives CDR1 LGHNA, CDR2 YSLEER. The CDR3 spans 16 residues.

This chain joins TRBV6-5 and TRBJ1-2; D gene uncertain. The CDR3 runs to 15 residues. The V end lost 0 bases, the J end lost 4 bases, and 12 bases lay between the germline ends. Germline V lookup: CDR1 MNHEY, CDR2 SVGAGI. CDR3 bases: TGTGCCAGCAGTTACTCGATCGTAGAATTCTATGGCTACACCTTC. Translation gives CASSYSIVEFYGYTF.

The rearrangement joins TRBV5-1 to TRBJ1-2; D gene ambiguous. The CDR3 consists of 13 residues. V lost 0 bases, J lost 2 bases, and 5 bases lay in between. The germline CDR1 and CDR2 sequences are SGHRS and YFSETQ. CDR3 in DNA: TGCGCCAGCAGCTTGGCAGAAAACTATGGCTACACCTTC. Amino acid sequence: CASSLAENYGYTF.

This clone was counted a few times. The J gene is TRBJ1-1, the V gene TRBV4-2; D is possibly TRBD1 (5 bases). V lost 4 bases and J lost 4, with 13 bases in between. The length of the CDR3 is 14 residues. Germline V gives CDR1 LGHNA, CDR2 YNFKEQ. The CDR3 DNA reads TGTGCCAGCAGCCGGGGGGGTGGGGGCACTGAAGCTTTCTTT. It encodes CASSRGGGGTEAFF.

The genes are TRBV4-1 and TRBJ2-3; a weak D match, TRBD2 (6 bases). V lost 2 bases and J lost 4, with 10 bases in between. Germline loops: CDR1 MGHRA, CDR2 YSYEKL. This CDR3 has 14 residues. The CDR3 nucleotides read TGCGCCAGCAGCCAATGGGGGGTTGCAGATACGCAGTATTTT. It is translated as CASSQWGVADTQYF.

The rearrangement links TRBV7-9 to TRBJ2-7, with D uncertain. From germline, CDR1 is SEHNR and CDR2 FQNEAQ (reference sequence). The CDR3 has 13 residues. With 7 bases removed from V and 2 bases from J, the gap between germline ends came to 12 bases. The CDR3 DNA follows: TGTGCCAGCACCCCGGGTGTACCCTACGAGCAGTACTTC. Protein sequence: CASTPGVPYEQYF.

The rearrangement uses TRBV5-6 and TRBJ1-1; D ambiguous. V gave up 0 bases and J gave up 1 base, with 4 bases separating them. The CDR3 totals 13 residues. Germline lookup yields CDR1 SGHDT and CDR2 YYEEEE. This CDR3 is CASSLGANTEAFF. The CDR3 nucleotides are TGTGCCAGCAGCTTGGGAGCGAACACTGAAGCTTTCTTT.

The rearrangement links TRBV5-4 to TRBJ1-1, with D possibly matching TRBD1 (6 bases). Trimming stripped 4 bases from V and 5 bases from J, with 12 bases between. The CDR3 runs to 13 residues. Germline CDR1 and CDR2: SGHNT and YYREEE (reference sequence). The CDR3 bases are TGTGCCAGCAGCACCAGGGGCGGGACTGAAGCTTTCTTT. Protein sequence: CASSTRGGTEAFF.

A single count supports this clone. The chain joins TRBV7-8 to TRBJ1-1; 8 bases are shared with TRBD1. V shed 1 base, J shed 1 base, and the junction held 2 bases outside the gene matches. The CDR3 loop spans 15 amino acids. Germline V gene lookup returns CDR1 SGHVS and CDR2 FQNEAQ. CDR3 protein: CASSLDRGKNTEAFF. DNA for the CDR3: TGTGCCAGCAGCTTAGACAGGGGGAAGAACACTGAAGCTTTCTTT.

This CDR3 reads CASSLVPTAFRTQPQHF. As DNA, the CDR3 is TGTGCCAGCAGCTTAGTACCGACAGCCTTCAGGACTCAGCCCCAGCATTTT. The genes are TRBV7-2 and TRBJ1-5; a possible D gene is TRBD1 (5 bases). Germline V gene lookup returns CDR1 SGHTA and CDR2 FQGNSA. V shed 1 base and J shed 6 bases, with 19 bases lying between them. The CDR3 spans 17 residues. The full variable domain, with the rest looked up from reference TRBV7-2 and TRBJ1-5, is GAGVSQSPSNKVTEKGKDVELRCDPISGHTALYWYRQSLGQGLEFLIYFQGNSAPDKSGLPSDRFSAERTGGSVSTLTIQRTQQEDSAVYLCASSLVPTAFRTQPQHFGDGTRLSIL.

The chain combines TRBV5-1 with TRBJ1-3, with TRBD1 matching 7 bases. The CDR3 extends over 16 amino acids. Germline CDR1 SGHRS, CDR2 YFSETQ. Germline trimming cut 4 bases from V and 0 bases from J; bases unmatched to any gene: 7. CDR3 amino acids: CASSRGQFLSGNTIYF. CDR3 sequence (DNA): TGCGCCAGCAGCAGGGGACAGTTCCTCTCTGGAAACACCATATATTTT.

CDR3 region: CASSGGGNYEQYF. CDR3 nucleotides: TGTGCCAGCAGCGGGGGGGGAAACTACGAGCAGTACTTC. This chain links TRBV7-9 with TRBJ2-7, with TRBD2 matching 7 bases. Germline assignment: CDR1 SEHNR and CDR2 FQNEAQ (reference sequence). The CDR3 loop spans 13 amino acids. Trimming cost V 5 bases and J 3 bases; bases outside gene matches: 4.

This sequence joins TRBV5-3 and TRBJ2-3; TRBD2 might be the D (8 bases). TRBV5-3 is assigned to the ORF class and has an uncertain function. The CDR3 covers 16 residues. V was trimmed by 0 bases and J by 4 bases, leaving 15 bases between them. For the CDR3, the DNA is TGTGCCAGAAGCTTGGCGGGAGGGGGCTTCGCAGATACGCAGTATTTT. Translated: CARSLAGGGFADTQYF.

The count of this clone is one. The chain recombines TRBV2 with TRBJ1-2; D gene unclear. With 2 bases removed from V and 6 bases from J, the gap between germline ends came to 13 bases. Germline V CDR1 and CDR2: SNHLY, FYNNEI. The CDR3 has 14 residues. The CDR3 region has the DNA TGTGCCAGCAGTGAATTGGTTTTCCGGGATGGCTACACCTTC. It encodes CASSELVFRDGYTF.

This sequence joins TRBV5-4 and TRBJ2-3, with D possibly TRBD2 on 7 matching bases. V shed 0 bases and J shed 5 bases, with 13 bases lying between them. Germline-derived CDR1 and CDR2 are SGHNT and YYREEE (reference sequence). CDR3 length: 15 residues. The CDR3 here is CASSLAGGGRDTQYF. The CDR3, as DNA: TGTGCCAGCAGCTTGGCGGGCGGGGGCCGAGATACGCAGTATTTT.

The J gene is TRBJ1-2, the V gene TRBV9; unclear D gene. V was pared by 1 base and J by 5 bases, with 12 bases between. The length of the CDR3 is 14 residues. From germline, CDR1 is SGDLS and CDR2 YYNGEE. The CDR3 coding sequence is TGTGCCAGCAGCGTAAAAGAGTACTATTATGGCTACACCTTC. Amino acids: CASSVKEYYYGYTF.

The DNA of the CDR3 is TGCGCCAGCAGCCAAGGCCAGGGGCGAAACACCATATATTTT. This sequence encodes CASSQGQGRNTIYF. The chain couples TRBV4-1 to TRBJ1-3, with a tentative D call TRBD1 (6 bases). The V gene's germline CDR1 is MGHRA and CDR2 YSYEKL. Between the trimmed V and J ends, which lost 1 base and 5 bases, there was a span of 9 bases. This CDR3 has 14 amino acids.

The chain combines TRBV6-5 with TRBJ1-1; the D is unclear. V lost 10 bases and J 0 bases, leaving 15 bases between the germline ends. This CDR3 spans 14 amino acids. The V gene's germline CDR1 is MNHEY and CDR2 SVGAGI. As DNA, the CDR3 is TGTGCCACCCGGGTAGGATCTTTGAACACTGAAGCTTTCTTT. It specifies CATRVGSLNTEAFF.

This CDR3 is CASSNQDRAYNSPLHF. The CDR3 DNA follows: TGTGCCAGCAGCAACCAAGACAGGGCATATAATTCACCCCTCCACTTT. V usage is TRBV7-6 and J usage is TRBJ1-6, with TRBD1 matching over 7 bases. V trimming: 5 bases; J trimming: 4 bases; junction bases outside the gene matches: 8. In germline, CDR1 is SGHVS, CDR2 FNYEAQ. This CDR3 is 16 amino acids long.

This clone has a single count. This sequence joins TRBV7-2 and TRBJ1-1, with TRBD1 as a possible D gene (5 bases). This CDR3 contains 14 residues. CDR1 is SGHTA, CDR2 FQGNSA, per germline. Trimming cost V 3 bases and J 0 bases, with 8 bases left between them. The CDR3 region is CASSLEGMNTEAFF. In nucleotides, the CDR3 is TGTGCCAGCAGCTTGGAGGGGATGAACACTGAAGCTTTCTTT.

V gene TRBV5-1 combines with J gene TRBJ1-1, with TRBD1 identical over 9 bases. V dropped 4 bases and J dropped 2; count of bases not matched to a gene: 9. This CDR3 spans 16 amino acids. The germline CDR1 and CDR2 sequences are SGHRS and YFSETQ. The CDR3 loop reads CASSAWTGVGNTEAFF. The CDR3 nucleotides are TGCGCCAGCAGCGCCTGGACAGGGGTGGGTAACACTGAAGCTTTCTTT.

The chain has TRBV6-1 and TRBJ1-5; 7 nucleotides align to TRBD1. The CDR3 is 14 residues long. Germline loops: CDR1 MNHNS, CDR2 SASEGT. V lost 10 bases to trimming and J lost 7 bases; unmatched junction nucleotides: 13. CDR3: CATKAPGGRQPQHF. The CDR3 DNA sequence: TGTGCCACCAAGGCCCCAGGGGGAAGACAGCCCCAGCATTTT.

The chain is built from TRBV7-8 and TRBJ1-5, with D possibly being TRBD1 (5 bases). The length of the CDR3 is 12 residues. CDR1 and CDR2 from the germline V gene are SGHVS and FQNEAQ. Trimming cost V 5 bases and J 7 bases, with 9 bases left between them. CDR3 coding DNA: TGTGCCAGCAGCGACAGTCGGCAGCCCCAGCATTTT. It is translated as CASSDSRQPQHF.

The chain is built from TRBV6-5 and TRBJ1-2, with D maybe TRBD1 (6 bases). The CDR3 sequence is 14 residues long. V dropped 0 bases and J dropped 3 bases, with 8 bases sitting between them. Germline V gene sequence: CDR1 MNHEY, CDR2 SVGAGI. This chain's CDR3 is CASSYSYRDYGYTF. The CDR3 coding sequence is TGTGCCAGCAGTTACTCGTACAGGGACTATGGCTACACCTTC.